This TCR beta chain was found in a study of OX40 agonist ivuxolimab in advanced cancers. Study overall: The treatment was a fully human IgG2 OX40 agonist, ivuxolimab. One hepatocellular carcinoma and two cutaneous melanoma patients partially responded.

Libraries were prepared by immunoSEQ multiplex PCR; TCRdb keeps only in-frame clonotypes and omits some of them. The table shows approximately 65,000 clones, with about nine tenths occurring only once. The study, taken as a whole, reports: Among T cells, CD8+ cells averaged more expanded clones than CD4+ cells. The investigators did not determine what antigen specificity the expanded peripheral T cells had.

Germline CDR1 is SGHVS and CDR2 is FNYEAQ. The CDR3 totals 16 residues. Trimming at V came to 0 bases and at J to 4 bases, leaving 5 bases not matched to a gene. This clone was found a few times. What it binds is unknown. This TCR came from an adult with an advanced solid tumor such as melanoma, head and neck, liver or kidney cancer. The chain combines TRBV7-6 with TRBJ2-5; TRBD1 matches at 10 bases. The specimen comprised CD4+ or CD8+ T cells sorted from blood, sampled in a trial of the OX40 agonist ivuxolimab. The CDR3, as DNA: TGTGCCAGCAGCTTAGCGCCAGACAGGGGGCGAGAGACCCAGTACTTC. It yields the protein CASSLAPDRGRETQYF.